This T cell receptor beta chain was sequenced for a study of beta chain features in type 1 diabetes. Study details: Cell yields, age and gender were similar between patients and healthy donors. Examination of sorted cells across all samples involved approximately 100,000,000 cells. Study-wide results and caveats: PCR might favor shorter templates, but any such skew would affect patients and controls equally. Insertion counts at VDJ junctions were lower in type 1 diabetes patients, who also showed more deletions there.

Trimming took 6 bases from V and 6 from J; bases not matched to a gene: 8. The length of the CDR3 is 14 residues. Germline CDR1 and CDR2: SGHTA and FQGNSA. This clone was seen a few times. Its cognate antigen is unknown. Expressed TCRB transcripts were sequenced, since all the RNA that had been isolated was reverse transcribed. This table comes from immunoSEQ multiplex PCR, and its TCRdb copy is limited to in-frame clones, with some not included. The table includes a few hundred thousand clones, about 15% detected once. This rearrangement joins TRBV7-2 to TRBJ2-5, with 9 bases aligning to TRBD2. The TCR was taken from a man younger than 40 in good health. Material: naive CD4+ T cells from blood. CDR3 amino acids: CASSPGTSLQTQYF. The CDR3 nucleotides read TGTGCCAGCAGTCCCGGGACTAGCTTACAGACCCAGTACTTC.